These 5 T cell receptor beta chains were all obtained from the same sample, sequenced in a study of PD-L1 blockade in urothelial cancer. Repertoires were generated with immunoSEQ multiplex PCR, while TCRdb's copy carries only in-frame clones and drops some. The sample consists of 35,000 or so clones, approximately 84% of them appearing once. Time point meaning: peripheral blood 6 weeks after treatment start. The sequencing here drew on PBMCs, taken around atezolizumab (anti-PD-L1) treatment. The receptors derive from a middle-aged man with urothelial cancer.

This chain connects TRBV2 to TRBJ1-2; D uncertain. CDR3 length equals 13 residues. Germline V gene lookup returns CDR1 SNHLY and CDR2 FYNNEI. V lost 5 bases and J lost 6, with 13 bases in between. The CDR3 DNA reads TGTGCCAGCAGTAGAATGGCCCTGGATGGCTACACCTTC. Translating gives CASSRMALDGYTF.

The chain combines TRBV5-6 with TRBJ2-3; D gene unclear. This CDR3 is 13 amino acids long. The V end was cut by 4 bases, the J end by 0 bases, with 6 bases between. Germline values: CDR1 SGHDT, CDR2 YYEEEE. In DNA form, the CDR3 reads TGTGCCAGCAGCACCACTAGCACAGATACGCAGTATTTT. Encoded protein: CASSTTSTDTQYF. The variable domain in full, with the rest retrieved from reference TRBV5-6 and TRBJ2-3, is DAGVTQSPTHLIKTRGQQVTLRCSPKSGHDTVSWYQQALGQGPQFIFQYYEEEERQRGNFPDRFSGHQFPNYSSELNVNALLLGDSALYLCASSTTSTDTQYFGPGTRLTVL.

This clone occurred a few times. The rearrangement uses TRBV27 and TRBJ1-1; maybe TRBD1 (6 bases). Germline V gene lookup returns CDR1 MNHEY and CDR2 SMNVEV (reference sequence). CDR3 length equals 14 residues. Trimming removed 5 bases at V and 2 bases at J, with 12 bases between. CDR3 nucleotide sequence: TGTGCCAGCAGTCGACAGGAGCCTAACACTGAAGCTTTCTTT. Translation gives CASSRQEPNTEAFF.

V is TRBV7-2 and J is TRBJ2-7; D possibly corresponds to TRBD2 (6 bases). V shed 5 bases and J shed 0 bases, with 8 bases lying between them. This CDR3 has 13 amino acids. Germline CDR1 and CDR2: SGHTA and FQGNSA. The CDR3 DNA is TGTGCCAGCAGCCTGACTAGCTCCTACGAGCAGTACTTC. Its translation: CASSLTSSYEQYF.

This sequence joins TRBV7-8 and TRBJ2-5, with 8 nucleotides matching TRBD2. The CDR3 has 14 residues. Germline lookup yields CDR1 SGHVS and CDR2 FQNEAQ. The J segment lost 4 bases and the V segment lost 5 bases, leaving 6 bases of the junction unmatched. The CDR3 is CASSAGRVAETQYF. The CDR3 DNA is TGTGCCAGCAGCGCCGGGAGGGTCGCAGAGACCCAGTACTTC.